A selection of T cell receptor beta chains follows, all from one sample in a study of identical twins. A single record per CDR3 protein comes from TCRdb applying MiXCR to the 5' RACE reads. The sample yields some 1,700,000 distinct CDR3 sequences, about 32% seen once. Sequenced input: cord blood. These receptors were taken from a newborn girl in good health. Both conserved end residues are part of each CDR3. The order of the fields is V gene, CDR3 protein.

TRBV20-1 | CSAIHPNTGELFF
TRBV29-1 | CSVVPYREGQGPNEQYF
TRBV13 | CASSLGAAGLSYEQYF
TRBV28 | CASSIHPGQLNTGELFF
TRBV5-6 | CASSLGGTDYGYTF
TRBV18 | CASSPTQAGGFSYEQYF
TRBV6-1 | CASREGPGSYNERFF
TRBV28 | CASLGGDTQYF
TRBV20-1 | CSAQPDPYANTGELFF
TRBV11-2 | CASSLGLRGAPKVAQYF
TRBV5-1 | CASSLMGQETQYF
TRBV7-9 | CASSRHRGVEKLFF
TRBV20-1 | CSAWGTGMGQETQYF
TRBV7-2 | CASSQRTTSHEQFF
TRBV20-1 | CGASDSGELYNEQFF
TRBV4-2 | CASSQEDRALGYTF
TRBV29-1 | CSVEVVKGVETQYF
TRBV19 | CASSIKTGTYEQYF
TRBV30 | CAWSVRTSQYF
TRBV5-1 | CASSLGDIPYEQFF
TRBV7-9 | CASSLSFSGELFF
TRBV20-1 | CSARNFGNEQFF
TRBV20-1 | CSATGTRTDTQYF
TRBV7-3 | CASSSGTGGTYEQFF
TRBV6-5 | CASSYGSHSNQPQHF
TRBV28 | CASSLFLYGLRPGDEQFF
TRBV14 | CASSQFRGPTDSNQPQHF
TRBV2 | CARRSGTGPIRKLFF
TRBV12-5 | CASGFGSEETQFF
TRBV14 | CASSQDWTGHTEAFF
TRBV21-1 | CASRKPASGRARETQYF
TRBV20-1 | CSARQLAGPTGTQYF
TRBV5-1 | CASSRGEETQNF
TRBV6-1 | CASSEYRDGGYTF
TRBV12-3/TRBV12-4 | CASRNYSSPLHF
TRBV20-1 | CSARLQGQPQHF
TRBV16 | CASSHRTAPYEQYF
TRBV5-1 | CASSPGGRADTQYF
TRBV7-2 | CASSLAPPSGFSYNEQFF